The clone carrying this TCR beta chain was observed once. Its antigen is unidentified. Methotrexate plus calcineurin inhibitor accompanied controls' myeloablative marrow transplants; sampling was 1 year later. These data belong to a study of T cells after posttransplantation cyclophosphamide. Whole-study findings and limits: TRB clonality was highly associated with recipient CMV seropositivity and reactivation. Later blood repertoires were often dominated by clones from the donor CD8+ memory compartment.

Some clones are missing from TCRdb's copy, which holds only in-frame ones; the method was immunoSEQ multiplex PCR. The profile covers about 9,800 clones, with 89% appearing a single time and around 4% taken by the ten largest. The CDR3 is made up of 14 amino acids. V lost 5 bases and J lost 2, with 13 bases in between. Germline V gene sequence: CDR1 LGHNA, CDR2 YNFKEQ. This clonotype originated in a male patient in his fifties who received an allogeneic stem cell transplant from an unrelated donor, was CMV-positive, and had chronic GVHD only. Some T cells may arise from the graft donor. The chain uses TRBV4-2 and TRBJ2-7; D perhaps matches TRBD2 (5 bases). Sequencing used PBMCs, obtained just over 440 days after allogeneic stem cell transplant with calcineurin inhibitor and methotrexate. Here the CDR3 reads CASSSGGETYEQYF. The CDR3 nucleotides read TGTGCCAGCAGCTCAGGTGGGGAGACCTACGAGCAGTACTTC.